The rows below give T cell receptor beta chains drawn from one sample of a study of blood T cell repertoires in COVID-19. Data came from immunoSEQ multiplex PCR; TCRdb stores just in-frame clones and leaves some out. The repertoire holds under 300,000 clones, with 85% to 90% as singletons. Material for sequencing was peripheral blood. These receptor sequences come from a woman aged 40 to 50 who had recovered from COVID-19. Both conserved end residues are part of each CDR3. Each record gives: V gene, D gene, clone size, J gene, CDR3 DNA, CDR3 protein. D genes are given only for firm matches. The size field is filled for only some rows; it gives once, few, many or a size class.

>TRBV5-1|-|few|TRBJ2-1
TGCGCCAGCAGCTACGGGACTGCTTACAATGAGCAGTTCTTC
CASSYGTAYNEQFF
>TRBV7-9|TRBD2|-|TRBJ2-1
TGTGCCAGCAGCCGACGCGGACTAGCGGGAACCCATGAGCAGTTCTTC
CASSRRGLAGTHEQFF
>TRBV19|-|-|TRBJ2-3
TGTGCCAGTAGTATTTTCGCTAGCGGCACAGATACGCAGTATTTT
CASSIFASGTDTQYF
>TRBV10-2|-|-|TRBJ1-6
TGCGCCAGCAGTTCTTGGGCAGCTAATTCACCCCTCCACTTT
CASSSWAANSPLHF
>TRBV7-6|-|-|TRBJ2-1
TGTGCCAGCAGCTTGGGGGGGACAGGCATGGGTGAGCAGTTCTTC
CASSLGGTGMGEQFF
>TRBV18|TRBD1|few|TRBJ1-1
TGTGCCAGCTCACCACGGGACAGCCCGTCGAACACTGAAGCTTTCTTT
CASSPRDSPSNTEAFF
>TRBV4-2|TRBD2|once|TRBJ2-5
TGTGCCAGCAGTCCAGGCCCGGGGGGAAGGGAGACCCAGTACTTC
CASSPGPGGRETQYF
>TRBV6-1|TRBD1|-|TRBJ1-2
TGTGCCAGCAGTGAGGGACAGGGAGAGAGTGGCTACACCTTC
CASSEGQGESGYTF
>TRBV18|TRBD2|-|TRBJ2-4
TGTGCCAGCTCACCCCTCGGGACTAGCGGCCACCTAGGTAGAAACATTCAGTACTTC
CASSPLGTSGHLGRNIQYF
>TRBV12-3/TRBV12-4|-|-|TRBJ1-1
TGTGCCAGCAGTTTATCGGAGAAAGCTTTCTTT
CASSLSEKAFF
>TRBV10-2|-|-|TRBJ2-1
TGCGCCAGCAACCCCGCCTGGAGCTCCTACAATGAGCAGTTCTTC
CASNPAWSSYNEQFF
>TRBV15|TRBD2|-|TRBJ2-3
TGTGCCACCAGCAGAGAAAGCGGGAGTGTCCCAGATACGCAGTATTTT
CATSRESGSVPDTQYF
>TRBV18|TRBD2|once|TRBJ2-5
TGTGCCAGCTCCCCTCGACTAGCCCTCCAAGAGACCCAGTACTTC
CASSPRLALQETQYF
>TRBV28|-|-|TRBJ1-6
TGTGCCAGCATACCTGGAGGGATCTCCGCTAGTTCACCCCTCCACTTT
CASIPGGISASSPLHF
>TRBV6-2/TRBV6-3|-|-|TRBJ2-1
TGTGCCAGCAGCGGCAGTATCTACAATGAGCAGTTCTTC
CASSGSIYNEQFF
>TRBV18|-|-|TRBJ2-3
TGTGCCAGCTCACCCGGGACTTCAGGCTCCTCAACAGATACGCAGTATTTT
CASSPGTSGSSTDTQYF
>TRBV9|-|-|TRBJ2-5
TGTGCCAGCAGCGTAGCGGCGGGGGCTCAAGAGACCCAGTACTTC
CASSVAAGAQETQYF
>TRBV7-9|-|-|TRBJ2-3
TGTGCCAGCAGCCCGGGTGCCAGTAACACAGATACGCAGTATTTT
CASSPGASNTDTQYF
>TRBV3-1/TRBV3-2|-|-|TRBJ2-5
TGTGCCAGCAGCCATTGGGGCCAACAAGAGACCCAGTACTTC
CASSHWGQQETQYF
>TRBV10-3|-|-|TRBJ1-4
TGTGCCATCAGTAACGCGATGAATGAAAAACTGTTTTTT
CAISNAMNEKLFF
>TRBV9|-|few|TRBJ1-1
TGTGCCAGCAGCCCTCAGTCTGAAGCTTTCTTT
CASSPQSEAFF
>TRBV20-1|-|-|TRBJ2-1
TGCAGTGCTAGTCTTAATGAGCAGTTCTTC
CSASLNEQFF
>TRBV7-2|TRBD2|once|TRBJ2-5
TGTGCCAGCAGCTCAACTAGCGGGGGGGGAGAGACCCAGTACTTC
CASSSTSGGGETQYF